A single sample is the source of the 19 T cell receptor beta chains below, sequenced in a study of CD8+ T cells in alopecia areata (dated 2018 in TCRdb). The sample's time point label, in plain terms: around 4 weeks on oral tofacitinib. The treatment or condition label here, explained by the study, means: oral pan-JAK inhibitor, 5-10 mg twice daily. Library construction relied on the immunoSEQ multiplex PCR assay. RNA was extracted from all samples and reverse transcribed into cDNA as template for TCR sequencing. TCRdb limited this immuneACCESS table to in-frame rearrangements with V and J called. A share of clones is missing; checked studies link under half to unresolved V genes, and the rest is unexplained. The sample table lists about 200,000 clones, 60% of them with a count of one. The ten most abundant clones make up less than 3.5% of the sample. The sequenced sample was CD4+ T cells sorted from blood, obtained at week 4, from a patient treated with tofacitinib. The receptors were sampled from a human donor with alopecia areata.

Turning to this clone: Distinct nucleotide sequences in the sample also encode this CDR3. This rearrangement joins TRBV28 to TRBJ1-2; tentatively, D is TRBD1 (6 bases). V was trimmed by 2 bases and J by 8 bases, leaving 9 bases between them. The CDR3 has 12 amino acids. Germline V lookup: CDR1 MDHEN, CDR2 SYDVKM. The CDR3, as DNA: TGTGCCAGCAGTTTAAGGGGGTACGGCTACACCTTC. Translated: CASSLRGYGYTF.

This clone was seen a few times. The rearrangement uses TRBV29-1 and TRBJ1-6; no definite D call. This CDR3 has 13 residues. V lost 6 bases and J lost 7, with 13 bases in between. CDR1 and CDR2 (germline): SQVTM, ANQGSEA. The CDR3 DNA reads as TGCAGCGTGGAGGAGGGCGGCAATTCACCCCTCCACTTT. Translation gives CSVEEGGNSPLHF.

This chain uses TRBV28 with TRBJ2-7; D is undetermined. V lost 4 bases and J 0 bases, leaving 7 bases between the germline ends. The CDR3 has 13 residues. Germline CDR1 is MDHEN and CDR2 is SYDVKM. CDR3 in amino acids: CASSSGNSYEQYF. The CDR3 DNA reads as TGTGCCAGCAGTTCAGGAAACTCCTACGAGCAGTACTTC. Full variable domain (missing parts from reference TRBV28 and TRBJ2-7): DVKVTQSSRYLVKRTGEKVFLECVQDMDHENMFWYRQDPGLGLRLIYFSYDVKMKEKGDIPEGYSVSREKKERFSLILESASTNQTSMYLCASSSGNSYEQYFGPGTRLTVT.

The chain employs TRBV7-2 and TRBJ2-1; 7 bases are shared with TRBD1. Trimming removed 5 bases from V and 7 bases from J; junction bases left unmatched: 11. CDR3 length: 15 amino acids. CDR1 and CDR2 (germline): SGHTA, FQGNSA. CDR3: CASSPRQGLQNEQFF. The CDR3 DNA is TGTGCCAGCAGCCCTCGACAGGGCCTACAGAATGAGCAGTTCTTC.

This clone appeared a few times. The chain recombines TRBV9 with TRBJ2-1; 7 bases agree with TRBD2. Germline V gene data show CDR1 as SGDLS and CDR2 as YYNGEE. CDR3 size: 16 residues. V gave up 2 bases and J gave up 4 bases; unmatched junction bases: 9. CDR3 coding DNA: TGTGCCAGCAGCGTGCTCGGGGGGACTCTTTACAATGAGCAGTTCTTC. It codes for CASSVLGGTLYNEQFF.

V is TRBV2 and J is TRBJ2-7; TRBD2 matches 8 bases. Germline V gives CDR1 SNHLY, CDR2 FYNNEI. After removal of 3 bases from V and 3 bases from J, the junction contained 4 bases not matched to a gene. The CDR3 contains 14 residues. The CDR3 DNA sequence: TGTGCCAGCAGTGACCAGCGGGGGCACTACGAGCAGTACTTC. It translates to CASSDQRGHYEQYF. Full variable domain (remainder filled in from reference TRBV2 and TRBJ2-7): EPEVTQTPSHQVTQMGQEVILRCVPISNHLYFYWYRQILGQKVEFLVSFYNNEISEKSEIFDDQFSVERPDGSNFTLKIRSTKLEDSAMYFCASSDQRGHYEQYFGPGTRLTVT.

This clone appeared a single time. The V call is TRBV4-2, the J call TRBJ1-2; D might be TRBD1 (5 bases). The CDR3 length is 17 residues. Trimming took off 1 base at V and 0 bases at J, with 15 bases between the two ends. CDR1 is LGHNA and CDR2 is YNFKEQ in the germline V gene. The CDR3 sequence: CASSQVPGGAANYGYTF. Here the CDR3 DNA reads TGTGCCAGCAGCCAAGTTCCGGGCGGGGCCGCTAACTATGGCTACACCTTC.

Worth noting for this clone: The junction departs from the called germline gene at one end, perhaps through a read error. This sequence joins TRBV7-8 and TRBJ2-3; the match to TRBD2 covers 7 bases. The CDR3 spans 14 residues. Germline V gene data show CDR1 as SGHVS and CDR2 as FQNEAQ. CDR3 sequence reads: CASSSLTSTDTQYF. CDR3 DNA: TGTGCCAGCAGCTCCTTGACTAGCACCGATACGCAGTATTTT. Full variable domain (rest looked up from reference TRBV7-8 and TRBJ2-3): GAGVSQSPRYKVAKRGQDVALRCDPISGHVSLFWYQQALGQGPEFLTYFQNEAQLDKSGLPSDRFFAERPEGSVSTLKIQRTQQEDSAVYLCASSSLTSTDTQYFGPGTRLTVL.

V is TRBV4-1 and J is TRBJ1-5; 7 bases align to TRBD1. CDR1 and CDR2 (germline): MGHRA, YSYEKL. The CDR3 extends over 15 amino acids. Losses at the gene ends were 1 base for V and 5 bases for J; bases not matched to a gene: 5. CDR3 DNA: TGCGCCAGCAGCCAAGTACGGGACAGACATCAGCCCCAGCATTTT. Translation gives CASSQVRDRHQPQHF.

This chain uses TRBV4-1 with TRBJ1-2, with a possible D match to TRBD1 (5 bases). V was pared by 0 bases and J by 0 bases, with 11 bases between. Germline V gene lookup returns CDR1 MGHRA and CDR2 YSYEKL. CDR3 length equals 16 residues. CDR3 nucleotide sequence: TGCGCCAGCAGCCAAGATGGGGCGTTTACTAACTATGGCTACACCTTC. Translation gives CASSQDGAFTNYGYTF.

This clone was seen many times. The rearrangement uses TRBV10-3 and TRBJ1-2; no clear D gene. The germline V gene encodes CDR1 ENHRY and CDR2 SYGVKD. V lost 8 bases and J lost 7, with 20 bases in between. The CDR3 totals 14 residues. CDR3 loop: CAILSGDRYAGYTF. The CDR3 nucleotides are TGTGCCATCCTCTCAGGCGACCGGTACGCTGGCTACACCTTC.

The chain employs TRBV29-1 and TRBJ2-1, with D perhaps TRBD1 or TRBD2 (5 bases each). Trimming shortened V by 7 bases and J by 1 base, and 20 bases separated the two germline ends. Germline values: CDR1 SQVTM, CDR2 ANQGSEA. The length of the CDR3 is 16 residues. The CDR3 nucleotides read TGCAGCGCGCGCAGTGGGGCAGGGACGTCCTACAATGAGCAGTTCTTC. Translating gives CSARSGAGTSYNEQFF.

The rearrangement joins TRBV7-2 to TRBJ2-1; D gene unclear. This CDR3 has 13 amino acids. CDR1 and CDR2 (germline): SGHTA, FQGNSA. The V end lost 1 base, the J end lost 9 bases, and 10 bases lay between the germline ends. CDR3 sequence reads: CASSLGSPLEQFF. The CDR3 DNA reads as TGTGCCAGCAGCTTAGGGAGTCCCCTTGAGCAGTTCTTC.

V and J are TRBV7-9 and TRBJ1-2, with D unclear. CDR1 is SEHNR and CDR2 is FQNEAQ in the germline V gene (reference sequence). The CDR3 covers 13 residues. The ends were cut back, 5 bases at V and 4 bases at J, with 11 bases in the middle. The CDR3 region has the DNA TGTGCCAGCAGCGCCGATTCGTTCTATGGCTACACCTTC. Its protein product is CASSADSFYGYTF.

The CDR3 loop reads CASSNADVYNSPLHF. The CDR3 region has the DNA TGTGCCAGCAGTAACGCGGACGTATACAATTCACCCCTCCACTTT. V is TRBV6-6 and J is TRBJ1-6; the D is unclear. From germline, CDR1 is MNHNY and CDR2 SVGAGI (reference sequence). With 5 bases removed from V and 7 bases from J, the gap between germline ends came to 15 bases. The CDR3 has 15 residues.

This clone was seen a few times. This chain uses TRBV30 with TRBJ1-2; D is unresolved. CDR3 length: 13 amino acids. The V end lost 5 bases, the J end lost 1 base, and 11 bases lay between the germline ends. Germline CDR1 and CDR2: GTSNPN and SVGIG (reference sequence). The CDR3 protein is CAWGRLINYGYTF. Here the CDR3 DNA reads TGTGCCTGGGGAAGACTGATTAACTATGGCTACACCTTC. The full variable domain, completed using reference TRBV30 and TRBJ1-2, is SQTIHQWPATLVQPVGSPLSLECTVEGTSNPNLYWYRQAAGRGLQLLFYSVGIGQISSEVPQNLSASRPQDRQFILSSKKLLLSDSGFYLCAWGRLINYGYTFGSGTRLTVV.

The chain links TRBV18 to TRBJ2-4, with 7 bases that match TRBD2. After removal of 4 bases from V and 8 bases from J, the junction contained 14 bases not matched to a gene. Per the germline V gene, CDR1 is KGHSH and CDR2 is LQKENI. The CDR3 spans 16 residues. CDR3 DNA sequence: TGTGCCAGCTCACGAACCACGTCGGGGGGATACGACATTCAGTACTTC. Protein sequence: CASSRTTSGGYDIQYF. Using reference TRBV18 and TRBJ2-4 for the parts outside the CDR3, the full variable domain is NAGVMQNPRHLVRRRGQEARLRCSPMKGHSHVYWYRQLPEEGLKFMVYLQKENIIDESGMPKERFSAEFPKEGPSILRIQQVVRGDSAAYFCASSRTTSGGYDIQYFGAGTRLSVL.

This clone came up a few times. J is TRBJ1-5 and V is TRBV28; D is possibly TRBD1 (6 bases). Per the germline V gene, CDR1 is MDHEN and CDR2 is SYDVKM. This CDR3 has 15 residues. Trimming stripped 6 bases from V and 3 bases from J, with 15 bases between. CDR3 DNA sequence: TGTGCCAGCAGCCTTACAGGGAGCCCCAATCAGCCCCAGCATTTT. Translation gives CASSLTGSPNQPQHF.

The rearrangement uses TRBV30 and TRBJ1-3; D gene ambiguous. The CDR3 spans 15 residues. Trimming shortened V by 3 bases and J by 0 bases, and 12 bases separated the two germline ends. Germline CDR1 is GTSNPN and CDR2 is SVGIG (reference sequence). The DNA of the CDR3 is TGTGCCTGGAGACAAAGCCCTACCTCTGGAAACACCATATATTTT. Its protein is CAWRQSPTSGNTIYF.